The 8 T cell receptor beta chains below all came from one sample that was sequenced in a study of shared clonotypes between healthy human individuals. Only in-frame clones appear in the TCRdb table, and some are missing; sequencing was by immunoSEQ multiplex PCR. Among around 2,000,000 clones listed, about 95% were seen once. Terminally differentiated effector memory CD45RA+ cells were excluded by CCR7 positive selection of CD45RO-negative cells. The material sequenced was naive CD8+ T cells sorted from blood. The receptors stem from a man aged 18 to 29 in good health.

This chain uses TRBV6-1 with TRBJ2-1, with 9 bases that match TRBD1. Trimming cost V 4 bases and J 10 bases; bases outside gene matches: 8. The CDR3 length is 14 residues. Per germline, CDR1 MNHNS and CDR2 SASEGT. This chain's CDR3 is CASSVRDRALEQFF. In DNA, the CDR3 is TGTGCCAGCAGTGTCCGGGACAGGGCTTTGGAGCAGTTCTTC.

This chain uses TRBV14 with TRBJ2-7; weak D call: TRBD1 (5 bases). In germline, CDR1 is SGHDN, CDR2 FVKESK. V was trimmed by 3 bases and J by 3 bases, leaving 21 bases between them. The CDR3 extends over 17 amino acids. This CDR3 reads CASSHSGQTLDGYEQYF. In nucleotides, the CDR3 is TGTGCCAGCAGCCATTCCGGACAAACCCTAGATGGCTACGAGCAGTACTTC. Full variable domain (remainder filled in from reference TRBV14 and TRBJ2-7): EAGVTQFPSHSVIEKGQTVTLRCDPISGHDNLYWYRRVMGKEIKFLLHFVKESKQDESGMPNNRFLAERTGGTYSTLKVQPAELEDSGVYFCASSHSGQTLDGYEQYFGPGTRLTVT.

This clone has just one count. This chain connects TRBV9 to TRBJ1-1; no reliable D call. Germline CDR1 SGDLS, CDR2 YYNGEE. CDR3 length equals 14 residues. The germline V and J ends were trimmed by 0 bases and 1 base, with 7 bases remaining between them. The CDR3 reads CASSVGSSNTEAFF. The CDR3 coding sequence is TGTGCCAGCAGCGTAGGGAGTTCGAACACTGAAGCTTTCTTT.

A note on this clone: Other DNA sequences in the same sample also yield this CDR3. This chain links TRBV5-1 with TRBJ2-7; 11 nucleotides align to TRBD2. The germline V gene has CDR1 SGHRS and CDR2 YFSETQ. V shed 8 bases and J 4 bases; nucleotides not matched to a gene: 5. CDR3 length: 13 amino acids. CDR3 sequence reads: CASRLAGSYEQYF. The DNA of the CDR3 is TGCGCCAGTCGACTAGCGGGGTCATACGAGCAGTACTTC.

The J gene is TRBJ2-7, the V gene TRBV6-1, with 9 bases lining up with TRBD1. After removal of 5 bases from V and 0 bases from J, the junction contained 5 bases not matched to a gene. This CDR3 comprises 15 residues. The V gene's germline CDR1 is MNHNS and CDR2 SASEGT. CDR3 residues: CASSIGQGYSYEQYF. The CDR3 DNA is TGTGCCAGCAGTATTGGACAGGGGTACTCCTACGAGCAGTACTTC.

V usage is TRBV5-5 and J usage is TRBJ2-5, with 7 bases that match TRBD2. V lost 3 bases to trimming and J lost 5 bases; unmatched junction nucleotides: 7. Germline V gives CDR1 SGHKS, CDR2 YYEKEE (reference sequence). This CDR3 has 14 amino acids. The CDR3 loop is CASSSPSGGETQYF. Written as DNA, the CDR3 is TGTGCCAGCAGCTCCCCTAGCGGAGGGGAGACCCAGTACTTC.

The CDR3 sequence is CASSFAQGYEQYF. The CDR3 DNA sequence: TGTGCCAGTAGTTTCGCACAGGGGTACGAGCAGTACTTC. This chain links TRBV19 with TRBJ2-7, with 7 bases identical to TRBD1. The V and J ends lost 5 bases and 4 bases, in that order; junction bases with no gene match: 5. This CDR3 has 13 residues. Germline V CDR1 and CDR2: LNHDA, SQIVND (reference sequence). The full variable domain, with the rest looked up from reference TRBV19 and TRBJ2-7, is DGGITQSPKYLFRKEGQNVTLSCEQNLNHDAMYWYRQDPGQGLRLIYYSQIVNDFQKGDIAEGYSVSREKKESFPLTVTSAQKNPTAFYLCASSFAQGYEQYFGPGTRLTVT.

The rearrangement links TRBV6-6 to TRBJ1-1; 9 bases are shared with TRBD1. Losses at the gene ends were 8 bases for V and 5 bases for J; bases not matched to a gene: 9. Germline lookup yields CDR1 MNHNY and CDR2 SVGAGI (reference sequence). There are 14 residues in the CDR3. CDR3 bases: TGTGCCAGCTTTCCCGACAGGGGGATGACTGAAGCTTTCTTT. This translates into CASFPDRGMTEAFF.